These 13 T cell receptor beta chains share one sample of origin, sequenced in a study of early T cells in non-severe SARS-CoV-2 infection (dated by TCRdb to the early 2020s). Library prep was done by 5' RACE. These reads were obtained on a NextSeq 500. TCRdb redid the processing of the public reads, applying fastp at Q25 and MiXCR, and retained in-frame beta chains. For every CDR3 protein sequence, its rows merge into one entry that carries the most common genes and DNA. This sample lists more than 95,000 distinct CDR3 sequences; about 16% were detected once. In total, the top ten clones hold less than 25% of the sample. The sample consisted of whole blood. These receptors were taken from an adult who was a healthcare worker with PCR-confirmed SARS-CoV-2 infection or an uninfected control (not recorded which).

This clonotype was observed at least ten times. The chain combines TRBV12-5 with TRBJ2-3; D gene uncertain. The germline V and J ends were trimmed by 0 bases and 5 bases, with 6 bases remaining between them. The CDR3 totals 13 residues. Germline V gene sequence: CDR1 LGHNT, CDR2 FRNRAP. The CDR3 sequence: CASGLVTEDTQYF. Written as DNA, the CDR3 is TGTGCTAGTGGTTTGGTCACCGAAGATACGCAGTATTTT.

The sample holds a few counts of this clonotype. The chain links TRBV3-1 to TRBJ1-1, with D hard to call. The CDR3 length is 15 residues. The germline V gene has CDR1 LGHDT and CDR2 YNNKEL (reference sequence). The germline V and J ends were trimmed by 3 bases and 1 base, with 12 bases remaining between them. The CDR3 DNA reads TGTGCCAGCAGCCATGAAAGCCGGGGGAACACTGAAGCTTTCTTT. Residues: CASSHESRGNTEAFF.

The CDR3 loop is CASSSGTGGGYSPLHF. Here the CDR3 DNA reads TGTGCCAGCAGCTCCGGAACAGGGGGTGGATATTCACCCCTCCACTTT. The J gene is TRBJ1-6, the V gene TRBV9, with 8 bases aligning to TRBD1. CDR1 and CDR2 from the germline V gene are SGDLS and YYNGEE. CDR3 length: 16 amino acids. J was trimmed by 8 bases and V by 4 bases; bases with no gene match: 11.

This clonotype was seen a few times. V and J are TRBV29-1 and TRBJ2-1; 13 bases agree with TRBD2. CDR3 length: 15 residues. The germline CDR1 and CDR2 sequences are SQVTM and ANQGSEA. Trimming took 4 bases from V and 3 from J; bases not matched to a gene: 3. CDR3 nucleotides: TGCAGCGTTGGCCGACTAGCGGGGGGCTACAATGAGCAGTTCTTC. It encodes CSVGRLAGGYNEQFF.

The chain uses TRBV3-1 and TRBJ2-2; 9 nucleotides match TRBD2. Germline CDR1 and CDR2: LGHDT and YNNKEL (reference sequence). The CDR3 consists of 19 residues. V dropped 0 bases and J dropped 1; count of bases not matched to a gene: 9. As DNA, the CDR3 is TGTGCCAGCAGCCAAGATTGGGTGCTAGCGGGATTGAACACCGGGGAGCTGTTTTTT. Encoded protein: CASSQDWVLAGLNTGELFF.

The chain carries TRBV7-7 and TRBJ2-1, with TRBD2 matching over 10 bases. V lost 5 bases and J lost 8; bases outside the gene matches: 9. Germline V gene data show CDR1 as SSHAT and CDR2 as FNYEAQ (reference sequence). The CDR3 spans 15 residues. In DNA form, the CDR3 reads TGTGCCAGCAGCCCAACCAGCGGGGGGGCCGATGAGCAGTTCTTC. This sequence encodes CASSPTSGGADEQFF.

The V call is TRBV9, the J call TRBJ1-5, with 9 bases fitting TRBD1. From germline, CDR1 is SGDLS and CDR2 YYNGEE. Unmatched junction bases numbered 12, after V lost 1 base and J lost 7 bases. This CDR3 is 17 amino acids long. CDR3: CASSVCIWGQGRQPQHF. Written as DNA, the CDR3 is TGTGCCAGCAGCGTATGTATTTGGGGACAGGGAAGACAGCCCCAGCATTTT.

The genes are TRBV3-1 and TRBJ2-2; D is undetermined. The V gene lost 0 bases and the J gene lost 2 bases, with 7 bases spanning the gap. Germline lookup yields CDR1 LGHDT and CDR2 YNNKEL (reference sequence). The CDR3 is made up of 15 amino acids. CDR3 bases: TGTGCCAGCAGCCAAGATCAGCTTAACACCGGGGAGCTGTTTTTT. Protein product: CASSQDQLNTGELFF.

This clonotype has a handful of counts. The chain couples TRBV30 to TRBJ2-5; the match to TRBD1 covers 7 bases. Trimming removed 6 bases from V and 1 base from J; junction bases left unmatched: 8. Germline values: CDR1 GTSNPN, CDR2 SVGIG (reference sequence). The CDR3 is 14 amino acids. CDR3 in DNA: TGTGCCTGCGGACAGGACGGCCCCCAAGAGACCCAGTACTTC. Translation: CACGQDGPQETQYF. The whole variable domain, filled in from reference TRBV30 and TRBJ2-5, reads SQTIHQWPATLVQPVGSPLSLECTVEGTSNPNLYWYRQAAGRGLQLLFYSVGIGQISSEVPQNLSASRPQDRQFILSSKKLLLSDSGFYLCACGQDGPQETQYFGPGTRLLVL.

The V call is TRBV20-1, the J call TRBJ2-7, with 12 bases identical to TRBD1. The ends lost 0 bases at V and 4 bases at J; junction bases unmatched: 7. The CDR3 has 16 residues. Germline V CDR1 and CDR2: DFQATT, SNEGSKA (reference sequence). The CDR3 spells CSARDRGQGARYEQYF. The DNA of the CDR3 is TGCAGTGCTAGAGATAGGGGACAGGGGGCTCGGTACGAGCAGTACTTC.

This chain's CDR3 is CASSLTRAGVNEQFF. CDR3 DNA sequence: TGTGCCAGCAGCCTAACTAGAGCTGGGGTCAATGAGCAGTTCTTC. The chain is built from TRBV7-9 and TRBJ2-1, with D possibly TRBD2 on 5 matching bases. Germline lookup yields CDR1 SEHNR and CDR2 FQNEAQ (reference sequence). There are 15 residues in the CDR3. V lost 5 bases and J lost 6, with 17 bases in between.

The table lists this clonotype with a few counts. The CDR3 DNA follows: TGTGCCAGCAGTTTACTTGGAAACACCATATATTTT. This gives the protein CASSLLGNTIYF. J is TRBJ1-3 and V is TRBV12-3 or TRBV12-4, with D unresolved. The CDR3 runs to 12 residues. Trimming pared 2 bases from V and 3 bases from J, leaving 2 bases between.

This clonotype was detected only a few times. The V call is TRBV7-6, the J call TRBJ2-3; 12 bases fit TRBD2. J gave up 3 bases and V 1 base, and 5 bases lay outside the gene matches. CDR1 is SGHVS, CDR2 FNYEAQ, per germline. This CDR3 has 17 residues. The CDR3 nucleotides read TGTGCCAGCAGCTTAGGCCTAGCGGGGGGGCAGACAGATACGCAGTATTTT. It yields the protein CASSLGLAGGQTDTQYF. Using reference TRBV7-6 and TRBJ2-3 for the parts outside the CDR3, the full variable domain is GAGVSQSPRYKVTKRGQDVALRCDPISGHVSLYWYRQALGQGPEFLTYFNYEAQQDKSGLPNDRFSAERPEGSISTLTIQRTEQRDSAMYRCASSLGLAGGQTDTQYFGPGTRLTVL.